The sequence of this T cell receptor (beta chain) was determined in a study of cytomegalovirus exposure and HLA in healthy donors. The study ran its PCR with 60 Vbeta and 13 Jbeta primers. TCRdb's table, derived via immunoSEQ multiplex PCR, lists solely in-frame clones and lacks some. The sample yields 50,000 to 65,000 clones, approximately 71% seen once. Sequences were obtained from PBMCs. The origin of this receptor is a woman aged 35 to 49 in good health and CMV-seropositive.

The CDR3 region has the DNA TGTGCCAGCACCGGGGGGGCGGGGGAGGCCTACGAGCAGTACTTC. It encodes CASTGGAGEAYEQYF. This chain joins TRBV5-4 and TRBJ2-7, with 8 nucleotides matching TRBD2. V lost 6 bases, J lost 2 bases, and 10 bases stayed unmatched. Germline V lookup: CDR1 SGHNT, CDR2 YYREEE (reference sequence). CDR3 size: 15 residues.